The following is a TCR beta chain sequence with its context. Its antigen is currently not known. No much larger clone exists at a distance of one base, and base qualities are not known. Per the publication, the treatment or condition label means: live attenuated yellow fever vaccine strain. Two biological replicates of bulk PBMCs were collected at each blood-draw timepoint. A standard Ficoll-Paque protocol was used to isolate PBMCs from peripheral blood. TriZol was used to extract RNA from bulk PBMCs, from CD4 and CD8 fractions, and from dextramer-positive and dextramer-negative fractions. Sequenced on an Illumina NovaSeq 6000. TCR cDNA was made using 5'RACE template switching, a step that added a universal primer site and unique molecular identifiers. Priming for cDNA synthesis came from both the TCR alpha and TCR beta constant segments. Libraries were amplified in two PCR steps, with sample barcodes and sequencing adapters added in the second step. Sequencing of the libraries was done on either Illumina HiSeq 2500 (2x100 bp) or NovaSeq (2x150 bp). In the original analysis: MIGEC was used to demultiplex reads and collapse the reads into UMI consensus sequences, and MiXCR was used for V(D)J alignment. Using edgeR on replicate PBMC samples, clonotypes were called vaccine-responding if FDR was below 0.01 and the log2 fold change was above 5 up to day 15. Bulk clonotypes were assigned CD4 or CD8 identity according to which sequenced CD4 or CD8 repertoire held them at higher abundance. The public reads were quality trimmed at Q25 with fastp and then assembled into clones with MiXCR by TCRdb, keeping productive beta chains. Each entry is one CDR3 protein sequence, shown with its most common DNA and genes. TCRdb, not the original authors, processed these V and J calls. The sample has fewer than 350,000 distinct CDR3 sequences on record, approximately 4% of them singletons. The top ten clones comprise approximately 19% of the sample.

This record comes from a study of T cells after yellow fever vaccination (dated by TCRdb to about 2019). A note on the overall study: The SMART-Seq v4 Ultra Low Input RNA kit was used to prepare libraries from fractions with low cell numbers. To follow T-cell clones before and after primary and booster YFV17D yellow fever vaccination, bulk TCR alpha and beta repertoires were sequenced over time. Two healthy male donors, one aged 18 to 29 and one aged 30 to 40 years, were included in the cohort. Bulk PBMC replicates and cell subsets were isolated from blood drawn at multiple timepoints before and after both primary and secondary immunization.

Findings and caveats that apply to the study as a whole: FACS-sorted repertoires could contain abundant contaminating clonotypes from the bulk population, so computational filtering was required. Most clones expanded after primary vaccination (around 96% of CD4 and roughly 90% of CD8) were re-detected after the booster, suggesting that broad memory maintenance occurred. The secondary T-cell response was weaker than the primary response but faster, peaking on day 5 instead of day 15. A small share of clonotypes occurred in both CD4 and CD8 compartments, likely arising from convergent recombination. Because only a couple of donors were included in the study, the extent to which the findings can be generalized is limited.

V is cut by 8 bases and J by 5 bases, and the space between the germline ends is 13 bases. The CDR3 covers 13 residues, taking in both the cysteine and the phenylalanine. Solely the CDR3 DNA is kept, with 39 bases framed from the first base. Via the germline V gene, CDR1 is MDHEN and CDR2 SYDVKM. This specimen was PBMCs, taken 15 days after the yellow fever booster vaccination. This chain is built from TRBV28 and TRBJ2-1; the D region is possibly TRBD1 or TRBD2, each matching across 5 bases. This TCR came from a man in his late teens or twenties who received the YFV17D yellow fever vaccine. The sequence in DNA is TGTGCCAGCGCCGTTAGGGGAGACAATGAGCAGTTCTTC. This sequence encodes CASAVRGDNEQFF.